These 29 T cell receptor beta chains originate from one sample sequenced in a study of beta chain features in type 1 diabetes. Since all of the isolated RNA was reverse transcribed, expressed TCRB transcripts were what got sequenced. TCRdb keeps only in-frame clones here, not all; method: immunoSEQ multiplex PCR. Of 120,000 to 150,000 clones in the sample, 9.7% are singletons; the top ten hold 0.65%. Specimen: central memory CD4+ T cells from blood. The receptors originated from a woman in her thirties or forties in good health.

This clone was detected a few times. DNA for the CDR3: TGTGCCAGCAGTGAAGCTGTAACCCAGTACTTC. This gives the protein CASSEAVTQYF. J is TRBJ2-5 and V is TRBV2; D remains unclear. V lost 0 bases to trimming and J lost 8 bases, with 4 bases between them. The CDR3 is 11 amino acids. Germline V gene data show CDR1 as SNHLY and CDR2 as FYNNEI.

This clone was found a few times. This sequence joins TRBV2 and TRBJ1-5; D ambiguous. The germline gives CDR1 SNHLY, CDR2 FYNNEI. The CDR3 extends over 15 amino acids. The V end was cut by 7 bases, the J end by 2 bases, with 15 bases between. CDR3 sequence reads: CASTKGTGGNQPQHF. CDR3 DNA: TGTGCCAGCACTAAAGGAACGGGTGGCAATCAGCCCCAGCATTTT.

The V gene is TRBV7-9, the J gene TRBJ2-1; 7 bases agree with TRBD2. J was trimmed by 3 bases and V by 3 bases; bases with no gene match: 5. The CDR3 extends over 15 amino acids. CDR1 is SEHNR, CDR2 FQNEAQ, per germline (reference sequence). The CDR3 sequence: CASSLAGENYNEQFF. Written as DNA, the CDR3 is TGTGCCAGCAGCTTGGCGGGGGAGAACTACAATGAGCAGTTCTTC. Together with reference TRBV7-9 and TRBJ2-1, the CDR3 gives the full variable domain: DTGVSQNPRHKITKRGQNVTFRCDPISEHNRLYWYRQTLGQGPEFLTYFQNEAQLEKSRLLSDRFSAERPKGSFSTLEIQRTEQGDSAMYLCASSLAGENYNEQFFGPGTRLTVL.

The chain is built from TRBV1 and TRBJ2-7; the table's D call TRBD1 went unverified against the DNA. TRBV1 is listed as a pseudogene. This CDR3 is built from 10 residues. The CDR3 reads CTSNGTGQYF. CDR3 DNA: TGCACCAGCAACGGGACAGGGCAGTACTTC.

This clone was seen a few times. The chain carries TRBV7-9 and TRBJ1-2; the D gene is possibly TRBD1 (6 bases). The CDR3 length is 15 residues. Trimming left V 3 bases short and J 3 bases short, with 14 bases between. In germline, CDR1 is SEHNR, CDR2 FQNEAQ (reference sequence). CDR3 sequence reads: CASSLGASPYYGYTF. CDR3 DNA: TGTGCCAGCAGCTTGGGGGCCAGCCCCTACTATGGCTACACCTTC. Drawing the rest from reference TRBV7-9 and TRBJ1-2, the complete variable domain is DTGVSQNPRHKITKRGQNVTFRCDPISEHNRLYWYRQTLGQGPEFLTYFQNEAQLEKSRLLSDRFSAERPKGSFSTLEIQRTEQGDSAMYLCASSLGASPYYGYTFGSGTRLTVV.

V usage is TRBV21-1 and J usage is TRBJ1-1; no check of the table's D call, TRBD1, against the DNA was made. TRBV21-1 is termed a pseudogene. The CDR3 has 16 residues. For the CDR3, the DNA is TGTGCCAGCAGCAAAAGGCAAACAGGAGTGGACACTGAAGCTTTCTTT. Translation: CASSKRQTGVDTEAFF.

This clone was recorded at least ten times. The chain has TRBV6-5 and TRBJ1-6, with a tentative D call TRBD1 (5 bases). Germline V gene lookup returns CDR1 MNHEY and CDR2 SVGAGI. Trimming pared 11 bases from V and 6 bases from J, leaving 20 bases between. The CDR3 totals 15 residues. Here the CDR3 reads CAEDPPGESNSPLHF. The CDR3 bases are TGTGCCGAGGACCCGCCGGGGGAGAGTAATTCACCCCTCCACTTT.

This clone has just a few counts. This chain uses TRBV5-1 with TRBJ2-1; TRBD1 is a possible D gene (5 bases). V was clipped by 2 bases and J by 6 bases, with 12 bases between them. Germline lookup yields CDR1 SGHRS and CDR2 YFSETQ. The length of the CDR3 is 14 residues. CDR3 DNA sequence: TGCGCCAGCAGCTTCAGGGAACCGGGCAATGAGCAGTTCTTC. Translated, it gives CASSFREPGNEQFF.

This clone was seen a handful of times. CDR3 sequence: CASEAGSTDTQYF. For the CDR3, the DNA is TGCGCCAGCGAGGCGGGCAGCACAGATACGCAGTATTTT. The rearrangement uses TRBV5-1 and TRBJ2-3, with a tentative D call TRBD2 (5 bases). Germline loops: CDR1 SGHRS, CDR2 YFSETQ. Trimming stripped 7 bases from V and 0 bases from J, with 9 bases between. The CDR3 is made up of 13 amino acids.

In this sample, this clone turned up a few times. CDR3 sequence reads: CASIQDRGDQPQHF. The CDR3 nucleotides read TGTGCCAGCATCCAGGACAGGGGCGATCAGCCCCAGCATTTT. The rearrangement uses TRBV27 and TRBJ1-5; 9 bases are shared with TRBD1. Germline V lookup: CDR1 MNHEY, CDR2 SMNVEV (reference sequence). Unmatched junction bases numbered 6, after V lost 7 bases and J lost 5 bases. The CDR3 contains 14 residues.

This clone was counted at least ten times. V usage is TRBV4-1 and J usage is TRBJ2-3, with TRBD2 identical over 8 bases. CDR3 size: 16 residues. V lost 5 bases, J lost 4 bases, and 11 bases stayed unmatched. Germline assignment: CDR1 MGHRA and CDR2 YSYEKL. CDR3 in amino acids: CASSASPGGLADTQYF. The CDR3 DNA reads as TGCGCCAGCAGCGCCTCTCCGGGGGGACTAGCAGATACGCAGTATTTT.

V and J are TRBV19 and TRBJ1-6; the D gene is possibly TRBD1 (6 bases). The germline V gene has CDR1 LNHDA and CDR2 SQIVND (reference sequence). The CDR3 contains 15 residues. Between the trimmed V and J ends, which lost 3 bases and 10 bases, there was a span of 16 bases. The CDR3 region is CASSILGQKGSPLHF. The CDR3, as DNA: TGTGCCAGTAGTATTCTCGGACAGAAAGGATCACCCCTCCACTTT.

This clone showed up many times. V is TRBV2 and J is TRBJ1-5; a weak D match, TRBD1 (6 bases). This CDR3 has 15 residues. Germline CDR1 and CDR2: SNHLY and FYNNEI. V lost 6 bases to trimming and J lost 1 base, with 13 bases between them. The CDR3 bases are TGTGCCAGCAGGGGGACACGTGGGAGCAATCAGCCCCAGCATTTT. Encoded protein: CASRGTRGSNQPQHF.

The chain joins TRBV19 to TRBJ1-4; no clear D gene. The germline V and J ends were trimmed by 4 bases and 5 bases, with 14 bases remaining between them. Germline CDR1 LNHDA, CDR2 SQIVND (reference sequence). CDR3 length equals 15 residues. The CDR3 coding sequence is TGTGCCAGTAGTAAGAGGAGCTATTCGAATGAAAAACTGTTTTTT. It yields the protein CASSKRSYSNEKLFF. The entire variable domain, with the rest obtained from reference TRBV19 and TRBJ1-4, is as follows: DGGITQSPKYLFRKEGQNVTLSCEQNLNHDAMYWYRQDPGQGLRLIYYSQIVNDFQKGDIAEGYSVSREKKESFPLTVTSAQKNPTAFYLCASSKRSYSNEKLFFGSGTQLSVL.

This clone was picked up many times. The chain carries TRBV19 and TRBJ2-1; 10 nucleotides align to TRBD2. The CDR3 contains 18 residues. The V gene's germline CDR1 is LNHDA and CDR2 SQIVND (reference sequence). Germline trimming cut 9 bases from V and 8 bases from J; bases unmatched to any gene: 22. CDR3 coding DNA: TGTGCCAGCCGAGAGAGGGCAAGCGGGGGGGCCTCTTGGGATGAGCAGTTCTTC. Its translation is CASRERASGGASWDEQFF.

In this sample, this clone turned up many times. J is TRBJ2-3 and V is TRBV18, with a weak D call TRBD2 (6 bases). Germline values: CDR1 KGHSH, CDR2 LQKENI. The CDR3 is made up of 13 amino acids. The ends were cut back, 3 bases at V and 3 bases at J, with 7 bases in the middle. CDR3 sequence reads: CASSPGTTDTQYF. The CDR3 DNA follows: TGTGCCAGCTCACCGGGGACTACAGATACGCAGTATTTT.

This chain joins TRBV6-5 and TRBJ2-3; TRBD2 might be the D (6 bases). V was cut by 4 bases and J by 4 bases, with 12 bases left in between. Per germline, CDR1 MNHEY and CDR2 SVGAGI. This CDR3 has 14 amino acids. The CDR3 sequence: CASSSPGAADTQYF. The CDR3 nucleotides read TGTGCCAGCAGTTCCCCGGGAGCGGCAGATACGCAGTATTTT.

There are a few counts of this clone. The rearrangement links TRBV9 to TRBJ2-7; 10 bases fit TRBD1. There are 15 residues in the CDR3. The V segment lost 0 bases and the J segment 5 bases; nucleotides outside the gene matches: 5. CDR1 and CDR2 (germline): SGDLS, YYNGEE. Here the CDR3 reads CASSVGTGGSDEQYF. In nucleotides, the CDR3 is TGTGCCAGCAGCGTAGGGACAGGGGGTTCCGACGAGCAGTACTTC.

A few counts support this clone. The chain's CDR3 is CAISDTSGGYQETQYF. The CDR3 bases are TGTGCCATCAGTGATACTAGCGGGGGATACCAAGAGACCCAGTACTTC. This rearrangement joins TRBV10-3 to TRBJ2-5; TRBD2 matches 11 bases. Germline V lookup: CDR1 ENHRY, CDR2 SYGVKD. The CDR3 has 16 amino acids. V was clipped by 3 bases and J by 0 bases; unmatched bases: 3.

In this sample, this clone turned up a few times. The V call is TRBV10-3, the J call TRBJ1-1; D possibly corresponds to TRBD1 (6 bases). This CDR3 is 13 amino acids long. Per the germline V gene, CDR1 is ENHRY and CDR2 is SYGVKD. Trimming left V 9 bases short and J 0 bases short, with 11 bases between. CDR3 residues: CAMNQGMNTEAFF. The CDR3 DNA reads as TGTGCCATGAACCAGGGGATGAACACTGAAGCTTTCTTT.

This clone was observed a few times. The chain employs TRBV11-2 and TRBJ1-5; D not resolved. Germline V CDR1 and CDR2: SGHAT, FQNNGV. The CDR3 is 13 amino acids. V lost 3 bases, J lost 6 bases, and 9 bases lay in between. DNA of the CDR3: TGTGCCAGCAGCTTTAACAGTGGTCAGCCCCAGCATTTT. Translation: CASSFNSGQPQHF.

This clone was counted between two and nine times. The chain recombines TRBV5-6 with TRBJ2-6; D is uncertain. Germline V gives CDR1 SGHDT, CDR2 YYEEEE. Trimming took off 4 bases at V and 2 bases at J, with 13 bases between the two ends. The CDR3 contains 16 residues. The CDR3 spells CASSPGPFPGANVLTF. The CDR3 DNA follows: TGTGCCAGCAGCCCTGGCCCCTTTCCTGGGGCCAACGTCCTGACTTTC. The whole variable domain, remainder taken from reference TRBV5-6 and TRBJ2-6, is DAGVTQSPTHLIKTRGQQVTLRCSPKSGHDTVSWYQQALGQGPQFIFQYYEEEERQRGNFPDRFSGHQFPNYSSELNVNALLLGDSALYLCASSPGPFPGANVLTFGAGSRLTVL.

V gene TRBV6-5 combines with J gene TRBJ2-3; D is uncertain. With 5 bases removed from V and 2 bases from J, the gap between germline ends came to 11 bases. CDR1 MNHEY and CDR2 SVGAGI come from the germline V gene. CDR3 length equals 14 residues. CDR3: CASSGPSYTDTQYF. In nucleotides, the CDR3 is TGTGCCAGCAGTGGTCCGAGTTACACAGATACGCAGTATTTT.

This clone has just a few counts. One end of the junction varies from germline; a read error may be responsible. The chain carries TRBV7-7 and TRBJ2-5; 8 bases agree with TRBD1. Germline V gene lookup returns CDR1 SSHAT and CDR2 FNYEAQ (reference sequence). The CDR3 runs to 16 residues. The CDR3 DNA reads TGTGCTAGCAGCCCAGAGGACAGGGCGAGGACGAAGACCCAGTACTTC. Translation gives CASSPEDRARTKTQYF.

This clone was counted only a few times. The V and J genes are TRBV5-1 and TRBJ1-2; 10 nucleotides align to TRBD1. Germline V gene lookup returns CDR1 SGHRS and CDR2 YFSETQ. The V and J ends lost 3 bases and 6 bases, in that order; junction bases with no gene match: 8. There are 15 residues in the CDR3. Written as DNA, the CDR3 is TGCGCCAGCAGCTCGAGGACAGGGGGAACGGATGGCTACACCTTC. Its protein product is CASSSRTGGTDGYTF. Together with reference TRBV5-1 and TRBJ1-2, the CDR3 gives the full variable domain: KAGVTQTPRYLIKTRGQQVTLSCSPISGHRSVSWYQQTPGQGLQFLFEYFSETQRNKGNFPGRFSGRQFSNSRSEMNVSTLELGDSALYLCASSSRTGGTDGYTFGSGTRLTVV.

CDR3 sequence reads: CASSFGQGNEKLFF. Here the CDR3 DNA reads TGTGCCAGCAGTTTTGGACAGGGAAATGAAAAACTGTTTTTT. V and J are TRBV27 and TRBJ1-4, with 8 bases lining up with TRBD1. Trimming removed 3 bases from V and 5 bases from J; junction bases left unmatched: 2. CDR1 is MNHEY and CDR2 is SMNVEV in the germline V gene (reference sequence). The CDR3 length is 14 residues.

This clone has just a few counts. This chain connects TRBV5-1 to TRBJ2-7; no clear D. Trimming took 0 bases from V and 3 from J, leaving 13 bases between them. Germline CDR1 reads SGHRS; CDR2 reads YFSETQ. The CDR3 has 15 amino acids. The CDR3 DNA follows: TGCGCCAGCAGCTTGGGTCTTGGCAGGTACTACGAGCAGTACTTC. Translating it yields CASSLGLGRYYEQYF.

This clone was seen many times. The chain joins TRBV6-5 to TRBJ1-2, with a possible D match to TRBD1 (6 bases). CDR1 MNHEY and CDR2 SVGAGI come from the germline V gene. Trimming took 7 bases from V and 7 from J, leaving 16 bases between them. This CDR3 has 13 residues. The CDR3 spells CASMADPGAGYTF. CDR3 sequence (DNA): TGTGCCAGCATGGCCGATCCAGGGGCTGGCTACACCTTC.

The V gene is TRBV5-1, the J gene TRBJ2-3; D might be TRBD1 (5 bases). Between the trimmed V and J ends, which lost 6 bases and 1 base, there was a span of 9 bases. The CDR3 length is 13 residues. Germline CDR1 SGHRS, CDR2 YFSETQ. In DNA form, the CDR3 reads TGCGCCAGCAACCAACAGGGCACAGATACGCAGTATTTT. Its translation is CASNQQGTDTQYF.